A single sample is the source of the 12 T cell receptor beta chains below, sequenced in a study of cytomegalovirus exposure and HLA in healthy donors. Primers: 60 Vbeta forward and 13 Jbeta reverse. Only in-frame clones appear in the TCRdb table, and some are missing; sequencing was by immunoSEQ multiplex PCR. The table has some 240,000 clones, over 90% seen once. The source material was PBMCs. These receptors originate from a girl aged 2 to 10 in good health and CMV-seronegative.

V usage is TRBV11-2 and J usage is TRBJ2-5, with a tentative D call TRBD1 (5 bases). Germline V CDR1 and CDR2: SGHAT, FQNNGV. Trimming left V 5 bases short and J 0 bases short, with 13 bases between. CDR3 length equals 15 residues. The CDR3 loop reads CASSRESGYQETQYF. The DNA of the CDR3 is TGTGCCAGCAGCAGAGAATCAGGGTACCAAGAGACCCAGTACTTC. Full variable domain (missing parts from reference TRBV11-2 and TRBJ2-5): EAGVAQSPRYKIIEKRQSVAFWCNPISGHATLYWYQQILGQGPKLLIQFQNNGVVDDSQLPKDRFSAERLKGVDSTLKIQPAKLEDSAVYLCASSRESGYQETQYFGPGTRLLVL.

The chain is built from TRBV2 and TRBJ1-2; 7 bases are a match to TRBD1. CDR1 and CDR2 from the germline V gene are SNHLY and FYNNEI. J was trimmed by 2 bases and V by 4 bases; bases with no gene match: 7. CDR3 length: 15 amino acids. DNA of the CDR3: TGTGCCAGCAGTGTTAGTCCAGGGGGGAACTATGGCTACACCTTC. Translated: CASSVSPGGNYGYTF.

V usage is TRBV28 and J usage is TRBJ2-7; 10 positions match TRBD1. This CDR3 is built from 14 residues. The J segment lost 2 bases and the V segment lost 4 bases, leaving 2 bases of the junction unmatched. Germline CDR1 MDHEN, CDR2 SYDVKM. DNA of the CDR3: TGTGCCAGCAGTTCGACAGGGGGCACCTACGAGCAGTACTTC. Translation: CASSSTGGTYEQYF.

Details on this clone: One end of the junction does not line up with germline, which may come from a read error. This rearrangement joins TRBV7-9 to TRBJ1-1; the D gene is possibly TRBD1 (6 bases). Germline lookup yields CDR1 SEHNR and CDR2 FQNEAQ (reference sequence). This CDR3 is built from 16 residues. CDR3 in DNA: TGTTCCAGCAGCTTAAGCACAGGGCCCGGGGACACTGAAGCTTTCTTT. Amino acid sequence: CSSSLSTGPGDTEAFF.

J is TRBJ1-4 and V is TRBV28, with TRBD1 matching 10 bases. The length of the CDR3 is 16 residues. Looked up from germline, CDR1 is MDHEN and CDR2 is SYDVKM. V was pared by 1 base and J by 5 bases, with 4 bases of the junction left unmatched. CDR3 in DNA: TGTGCCAGCAGTTTATTGGGGGACAGGGGCAATGAAAAACTGTTTTTT. Encoded protein: CASSLLGDRGNEKLFF.

As to this clone: A junction end diverges from the germline sequence, so it may reflect a read error. The chain combines TRBV10-2 with TRBJ2-1; D not resolved. Germline V gene data show CDR1 as WSHSY and CDR2 as SAAADI. The CDR3 is 13 residues long. The CDR3 sequence is CASLAENHNELFF. Written as DNA, the CDR3 is TGCGCCAGCCTCGCGGAGAACCACAATGAGCTGTTCTTC.

The chain couples TRBV6-1 to TRBJ1-2, with 7 bases aligning to TRBD1. J lost 5 bases, V lost 7 bases, and 7 bases had no gene match. This CDR3 is built from 13 residues. Germline V lookup: CDR1 MNHNS, CDR2 SASEGT. The CDR3 loop is CASTPRTGYGYTF. CDR3 nucleotide sequence: TGTGCCAGCACCCCTAGGACAGGATATGGCTACACCTTC.

This clone appeared once. The chain links TRBV6-5 to TRBJ1-2; D call uncertain. V was shortened by 7 bases and J by 13 bases, with 19 bases between the two germline ends. This CDR3 is built from 12 residues. Germline V gene lookup returns CDR1 MNHEY and CDR2 SVGAGI. DNA for the CDR3: TGTGCCAGCACCTCACCGAGCCGGGAGGCCACCTTC. Translated: CASTSPSREATF.

The chain carries TRBV11-3 and TRBJ2-1; 10 bases fit TRBD2. Germline V lookup: CDR1 SGHNT, CDR2 YENEEA. The CDR3 contains 16 residues. The trim removed 0 bases at V and 2 bases at J, leaving 1 base unmatched. CDR3 sequence: CASSLDSGRTYNEQFF. The DNA for the CDR3 is TGTGCCAGCAGCTTAGATAGCGGGAGGACCTACAATGAGCAGTTCTTC. Supplemented by reference TRBV11-3 and TRBJ2-1, the full variable domain reads EAGVVQSPRYKIIEKKQPVAFWCNPISGHNTLYWYLQNLGQGPELLIRYENEEAVDDSQLPKDRFSAERLKGVDSTLKIQPAELGDSAVYLCASSLDSGRTYNEQFFGPGTRLTVL.

The rearrangement uses TRBV27 and TRBJ2-1, with unresolved D. The CDR3 is 12 amino acids. Germline CDR1 and CDR2: MNHEY and SMNVEV (reference sequence). The germline V and J ends were trimmed by 3 bases and 9 bases, with 9 bases remaining between them. The CDR3 region is CASSLSGSEQFF. CDR3 sequence (DNA): TGTGCCAGCAGTTTGTCCGGGTCTGAGCAGTTCTTC.

This clone was recorded once. CDR3 loop: CASSPRDRFYNEQFF. CDR3 coding DNA: TGTGCCAGCAGCCCCCGGGACAGATTCTACAATGAGCAGTTCTTC. The gene calls are TRBV9 and TRBJ2-1; 7 bases align to TRBD1. CDR1 and CDR2 (germline): SGDLS, YYNGEE. V gave up 4 bases and J gave up 3 bases; unmatched junction bases: 7. The CDR3 contains 15 residues. Filled out from reference TRBV9 and TRBJ2-1, the complete variable domain reads DSGVTQTPKHLITATGQRVTLRCSPRSGDLSVYWYQQSLDQGLQFLIQYYNGEERAKGNILERFSAQQFPDLHSELNLSSLELGDSALYFCASSPRDRFYNEQFFGPGTRLTVL.

The chain employs TRBV2 and TRBJ2-3; no clear D. V lost 3 bases, J lost 0 bases, and 10 bases lay in between. The CDR3 loop spans 15 amino acids. CDR1 is SNHLY and CDR2 is FYNNEI in the germline V gene. CDR3 protein: CASSDLSKSTDTQYF. Written as DNA, the CDR3 is TGTGCCAGCAGTGATTTGAGTAAGAGCACAGATACGCAGTATTTT.